This TCR beta chain was sequenced in a study of OX40 agonist ivuxolimab in advanced cancers. Data came from immunoSEQ multiplex PCR; TCRdb stores just in-frame clones and leaves some out. The sample has 45,000 to 60,000 clones, approximately 90% seen once; the top ten hold approximately 5%. Study conclusions and caveats: Expanded clones were, on average, more numerous in CD8+ T cells than in CD4+. At 0.1 to 3.0 mg/kg, CD4+ and CD8+ blood T cells expanded clonally by week 6.

Germline V gene sequence: CDR1 LNHDA, CDR2 SQIVND (reference sequence). CDR3 size: 15 residues. With 5 bases removed from V and 9 bases from J, the gap between germline ends came to 20 bases. Remarks on this clone: The antigen remains undetermined.

This chain links TRBV19 with TRBJ2-1; weak D call: TRBD1 (6 bases). The sequence was collected from an adult with an advanced solid tumor such as melanoma, head and neck, liver or kidney cancer. The source was CD4+ or CD8+ T cells sorted from blood, collected in a trial of the OX40 agonist ivuxolimab. Written as DNA, the CDR3 is TGTGCCAGTAGTCCCTCGGCCTTCAGGGGCACTGAGCAGTTCTTC. Its protein product is CASSPSAFRGTEQFF.